This TCR beta chain was found in a study of shared clonotypes between healthy human individuals. Measured with immunoSEQ multiplex PCR; TCRdb has only the in-frame clones, and not every one. The table shows approximately 2.1 million clones, with more than 85% occurring only once. General study findings and limits: The sharing of roughly 5% of naive CD4 clonotypes was seen across a few donors. Specimens sampled were limited to blood, with tissue repertoires likely differing.

This clone was picked up one time. Its target is unknown. What was sequenced was naive CD4+ T cells from PBMCs. Sample subset: CD45RA+ positively selected. The TCR comes from a man between 18 and 29 years old in good health. Some clones in this sample may be carry-over from other donors' samples.

Written as DNA, the CDR3 is TGTGCCAGCAGCTTGGTAAGGGGAGGGACTGAAGCTTTCTTT. It translates to CASSLVRGGTEAFF. This chain links TRBV5-6 with TRBJ1-1, with TRBD1 as a possible D gene (5 bases). CDR3 length equals 14 residues. Trimming left V 0 bases short and J 5 bases short, with 11 bases between. Germline V gene data show CDR1 as SGHDT and CDR2 as YYEEEE.